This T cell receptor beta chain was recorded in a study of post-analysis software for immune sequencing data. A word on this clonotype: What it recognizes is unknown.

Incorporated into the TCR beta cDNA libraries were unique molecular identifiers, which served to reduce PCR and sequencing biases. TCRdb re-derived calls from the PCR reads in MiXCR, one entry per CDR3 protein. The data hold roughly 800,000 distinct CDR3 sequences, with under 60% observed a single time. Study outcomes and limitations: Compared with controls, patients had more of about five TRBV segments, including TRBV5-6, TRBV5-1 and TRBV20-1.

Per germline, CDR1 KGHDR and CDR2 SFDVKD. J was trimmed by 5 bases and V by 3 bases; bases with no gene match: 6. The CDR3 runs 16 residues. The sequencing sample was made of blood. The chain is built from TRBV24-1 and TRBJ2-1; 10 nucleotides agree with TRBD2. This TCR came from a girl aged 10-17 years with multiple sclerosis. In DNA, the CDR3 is TGTGCCACCAGTGATCCTAGCGGGGGACCTCACAATGAGCAGTTCTTC. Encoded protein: CATSDPSGGPHNEQFF.